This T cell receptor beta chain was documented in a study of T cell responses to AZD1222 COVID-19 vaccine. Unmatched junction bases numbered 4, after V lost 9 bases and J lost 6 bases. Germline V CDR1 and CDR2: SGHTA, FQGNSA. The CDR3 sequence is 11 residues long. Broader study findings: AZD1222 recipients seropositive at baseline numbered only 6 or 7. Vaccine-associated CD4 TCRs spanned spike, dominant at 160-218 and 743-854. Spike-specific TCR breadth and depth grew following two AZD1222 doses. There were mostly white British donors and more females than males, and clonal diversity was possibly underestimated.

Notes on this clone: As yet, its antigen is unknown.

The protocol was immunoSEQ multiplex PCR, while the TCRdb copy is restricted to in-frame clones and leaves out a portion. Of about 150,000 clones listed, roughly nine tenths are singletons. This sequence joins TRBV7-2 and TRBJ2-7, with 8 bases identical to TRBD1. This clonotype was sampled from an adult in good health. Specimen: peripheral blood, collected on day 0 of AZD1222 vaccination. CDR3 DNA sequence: TGTGCCAGTGGGACAGGAGGCGAGCAGTACTTC. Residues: CASGTGGEQYF.